One and the same sample provided the 2 T cell receptor beta chains below, sequenced in a study of T cells in tuberculosis. TCRdb's copy holds only in-frame clones and misses some; the assay was immunoSEQ multiplex PCR. Counted here are 29,000 or so clones, 80% to 95% occurring once; the ten biggest clones make up less than 5.5%. Material: PBMCs. The receptors here all came from a donor aged 10 to 29 with latent tuberculosis or without tuberculosis infection.

The rearrangement uses TRBV4-1 and TRBJ2-7; D gene ambiguous. V was clipped by 3 bases and J by 5 bases, with 8 bases between them. This CDR3 is built from 12 residues. Germline V CDR1 and CDR2: MGHRA, YSYEKL. The CDR3 nucleotides are TGCGCCAGCAGCCAGGAGCGCCACGAGCAGTACTTC. Its translation: CASSQERHEQYF.

For this clone: A junction boundary mismatches the germline segment, possibly from a read error. This chain links TRBV28 with TRBJ1-4, with D possibly TRBD1 on 6 matching bases. Germline V CDR1 and CDR2: MDHEN, SYDVKM. The CDR3 runs 16 residues. Written as DNA, the CDR3 is TGTGCCAGCAGTCCTTCTCCCGGGACAACGAATGAAAAACTGTTTTTT. Amino acids: CASSPSPGTTNEKLFF.